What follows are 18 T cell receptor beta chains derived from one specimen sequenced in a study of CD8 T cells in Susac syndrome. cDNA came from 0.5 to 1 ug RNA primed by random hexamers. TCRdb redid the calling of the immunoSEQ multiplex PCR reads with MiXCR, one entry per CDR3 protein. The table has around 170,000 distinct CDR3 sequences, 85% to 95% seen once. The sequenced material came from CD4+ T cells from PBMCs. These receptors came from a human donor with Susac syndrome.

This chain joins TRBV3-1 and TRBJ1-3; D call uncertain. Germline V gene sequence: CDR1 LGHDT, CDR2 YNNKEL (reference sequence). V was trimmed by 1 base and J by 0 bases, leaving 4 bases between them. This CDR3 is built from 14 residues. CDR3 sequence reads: CASSQGVSGNTIYF. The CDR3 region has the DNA TGTGCCAGCAGCCAAGGGGTCTCTGGAAACACCATATATTTT.

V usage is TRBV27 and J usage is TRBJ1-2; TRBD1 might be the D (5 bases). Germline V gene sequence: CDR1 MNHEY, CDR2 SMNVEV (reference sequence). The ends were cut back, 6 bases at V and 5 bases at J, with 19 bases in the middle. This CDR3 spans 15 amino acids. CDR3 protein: CASSPNRAQGYGYTF. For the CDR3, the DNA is TGTGCCAGCAGCCCGAATCGGGCCCAGGGTTATGGCTACACCTTC.

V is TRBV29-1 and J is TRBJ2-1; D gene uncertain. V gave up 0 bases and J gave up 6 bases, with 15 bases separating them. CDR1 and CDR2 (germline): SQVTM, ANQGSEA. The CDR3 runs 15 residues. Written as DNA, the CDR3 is TGCAGCGTTGAAGAGATGGCAGGATGGGTCAATGAGCAGTTCTTC. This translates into CSVEEMAGWVNEQFF.

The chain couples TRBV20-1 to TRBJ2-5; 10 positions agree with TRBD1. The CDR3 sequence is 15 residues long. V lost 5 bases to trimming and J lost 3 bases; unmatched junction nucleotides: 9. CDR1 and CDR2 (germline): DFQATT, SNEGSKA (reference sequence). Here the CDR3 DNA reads TGCAGTGCTCCAGAGTCCGGGACAGGGGAAGAGACCCAGTACTTC. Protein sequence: CSAPESGTGEETQYF.

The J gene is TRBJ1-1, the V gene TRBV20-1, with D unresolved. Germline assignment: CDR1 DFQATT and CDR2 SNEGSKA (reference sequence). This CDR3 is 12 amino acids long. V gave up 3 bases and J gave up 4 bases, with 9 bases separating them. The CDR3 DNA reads TGCAGTGCTAGTGTGCGGGTCACTGAAGCTTTCTTT. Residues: CSASVRVTEAFF.

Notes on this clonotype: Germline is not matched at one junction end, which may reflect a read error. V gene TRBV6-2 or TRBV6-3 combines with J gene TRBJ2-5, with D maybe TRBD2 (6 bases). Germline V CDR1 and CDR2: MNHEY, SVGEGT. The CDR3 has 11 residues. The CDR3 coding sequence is TGTGCCAGCGGGCCTAGGACTACCCGGTACTTC. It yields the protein CASGPRTTRYF.

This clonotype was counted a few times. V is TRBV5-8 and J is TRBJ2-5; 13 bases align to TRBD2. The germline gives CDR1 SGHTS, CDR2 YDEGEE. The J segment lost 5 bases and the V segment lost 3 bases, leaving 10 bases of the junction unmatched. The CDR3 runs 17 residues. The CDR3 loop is CASSSGTSGANGETQYF. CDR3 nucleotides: TGTGCCAGCAGCTCCGGGACTAGCGGGGCTAACGGGGAGACCCAGTACTTC.

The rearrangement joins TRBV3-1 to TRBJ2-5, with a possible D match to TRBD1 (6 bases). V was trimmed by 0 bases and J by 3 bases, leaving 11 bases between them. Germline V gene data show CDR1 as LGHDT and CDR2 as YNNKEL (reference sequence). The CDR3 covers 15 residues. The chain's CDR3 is CASSQDRPGEETQYF. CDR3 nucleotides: TGTGCCAGCAGCCAAGATAGGCCAGGGGAAGAGACCCAGTACTTC.

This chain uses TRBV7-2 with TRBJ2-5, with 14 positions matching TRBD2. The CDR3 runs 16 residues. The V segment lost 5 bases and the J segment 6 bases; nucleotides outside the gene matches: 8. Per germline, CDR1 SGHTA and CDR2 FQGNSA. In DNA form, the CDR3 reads TGTGCCAGCAGCCCGACGACTAGCGGGGGGGCGAAGACCCAGTACTTC. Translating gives CASSPTTSGGAKTQYF.

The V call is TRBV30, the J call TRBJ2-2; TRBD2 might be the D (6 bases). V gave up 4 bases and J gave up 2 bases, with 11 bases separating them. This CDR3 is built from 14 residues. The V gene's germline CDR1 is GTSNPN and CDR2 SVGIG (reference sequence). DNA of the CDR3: TGTGCCTGGAATAGGAGGGTAAACACCGGGGAGCTGTTTTTT. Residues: CAWNRRVNTGELFF.

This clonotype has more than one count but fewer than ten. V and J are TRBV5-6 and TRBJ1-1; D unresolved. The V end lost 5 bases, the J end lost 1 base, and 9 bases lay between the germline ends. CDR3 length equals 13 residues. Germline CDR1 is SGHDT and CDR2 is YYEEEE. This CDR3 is CASSSGRNTEAFF. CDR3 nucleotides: TGTGCCAGCAGTTCTGGGAGGAACACTGAAGCTTTCTTT.

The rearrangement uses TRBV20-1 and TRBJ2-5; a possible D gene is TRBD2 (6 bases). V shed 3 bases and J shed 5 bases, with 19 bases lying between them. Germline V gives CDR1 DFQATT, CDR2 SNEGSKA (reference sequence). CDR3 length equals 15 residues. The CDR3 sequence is CSASRPVGGSETQYF. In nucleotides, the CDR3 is TGCAGTGCTAGCCGCCCCGTAGGAGGGTCCGAGACCCAGTACTTC.

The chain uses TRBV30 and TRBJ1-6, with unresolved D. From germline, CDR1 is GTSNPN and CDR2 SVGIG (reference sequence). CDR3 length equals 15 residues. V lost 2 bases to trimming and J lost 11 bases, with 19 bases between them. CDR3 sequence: CAWSPETHTSTPLHF. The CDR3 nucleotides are TGTGCCTGGAGTCCAGAGACCCATACCTCTACACCCCTCCACTTT.

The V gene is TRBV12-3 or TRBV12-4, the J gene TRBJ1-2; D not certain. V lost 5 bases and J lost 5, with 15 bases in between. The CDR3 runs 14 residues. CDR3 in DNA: TGTGCCAGCAGTCCCGGGGAGGCCTATTATGGCTACACCTTC. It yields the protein CASSPGEAYYGYTF.

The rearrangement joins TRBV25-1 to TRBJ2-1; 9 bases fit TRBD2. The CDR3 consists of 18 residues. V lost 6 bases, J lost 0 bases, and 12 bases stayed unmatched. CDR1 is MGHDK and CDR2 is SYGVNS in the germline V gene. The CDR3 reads CASRSVRLAGSSYNEQFF. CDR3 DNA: TGTGCCAGCAGGTCGGTTCGGCTAGCGGGGAGCTCCTACAATGAGCAGTTCTTC.

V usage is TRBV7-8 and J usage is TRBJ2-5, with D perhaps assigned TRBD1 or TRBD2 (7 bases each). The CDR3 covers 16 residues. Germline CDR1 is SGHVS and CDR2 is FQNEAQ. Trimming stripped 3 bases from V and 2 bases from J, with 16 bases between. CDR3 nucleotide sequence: TGTGCCAGCAGCTTCTTGACAGGGAGGGAGCAAGAGACCCAGTACTTC. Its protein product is CASSFLTGREQETQYF.

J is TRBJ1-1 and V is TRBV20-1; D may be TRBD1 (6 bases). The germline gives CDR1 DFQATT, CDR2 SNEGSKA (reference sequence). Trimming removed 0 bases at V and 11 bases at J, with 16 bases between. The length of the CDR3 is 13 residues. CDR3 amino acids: CSARDHGGYRAFF. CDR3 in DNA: TGCAGTGCTAGAGATCACGGGGGCTATAGGGCTTTCTTT.

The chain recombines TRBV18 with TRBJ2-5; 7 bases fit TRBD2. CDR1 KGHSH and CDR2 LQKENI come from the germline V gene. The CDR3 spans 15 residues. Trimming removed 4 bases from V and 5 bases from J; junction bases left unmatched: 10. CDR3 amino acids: CASSREGRPQETQYF. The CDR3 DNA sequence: TGTGCCAGCTCACGGGAGGGGCGCCCCCAGGAGACCCAGTACTTC.